This T cell receptor beta chain was recorded in a study of long-term antiretroviral therapy in people with HIV. Study observations and caveats: Diversity rose after ART but stayed below transplant donor controls. The blood, collected between about 2003 and 2017, was possibly taken under older ART regimens.

The immunoSEQ assay was v3.0, run at survey level. This table comes from immunoSEQ multiplex PCR, and its TCRdb copy is limited to in-frame clones, with some not included. The table records over 35,000 clones, around three quarters of them present only once. Germline V gives CDR1 MNHNY, CDR2 SVGAGI (reference sequence). The CDR3 consists of 12 residues. Trimming took off 6 bases at V and 6 bases at J, with 9 bases between the two ends. Turning to this clone: Its antigen is unknown.

Each contributor possessed a minimum of one pre-ART and a minimum of two post-ART PBMC samples. In the United States, treatment was given to all participants with HIV. This receptor was identified in a man aged 25 to 40 with HIV. The chain links TRBV6-6 to TRBJ2-1; D possibly corresponds to TRBD1 (5 bases). This sample comprised unsorted PBMCs, obtained 3.4 years after starting antiretroviral therapy. The chain's CDR3 is CASSQGINEQFF. The CDR3 DNA reads as TGTGCCAGCAGCCAGGGAATCAATGAGCAGTTCTTC.